The sequence of this T cell receptor beta chain was determined in a study of blood T cell repertoires in COVID-19. Overall study context: The United States, Italy and Spain provided the acute and convalescent COVID-19 samples. PBMCs, B-cell-depleted T cells, or T cells provided the cDNA or gDNA that made up the material.

This CDR3 contains 16 residues. The V segment lost 4 bases and the J segment 8 bases; nucleotides outside the gene matches: 16. Looked up from germline, CDR1 is MGHRA and CDR2 is YSYEKL. In the source study's methods: Nucleated cell counts were estimated from reference gene primer amplification. Clones were sequenced by immunoSEQ multiplex PCR, and TCRdb holds only the in-frame ones, with some missing. The V and J calls and clone size were taken over from that table, and D and trimming were inferred from the DNA. The sample lists roughly 500,000 clones, roughly 88% occurring once. This clone turned up a few times.

The specimen was peripheral blood. The sequence derives from a human donor in a cohort sampled during active COVID-19. The chain is built from TRBV4-1 and TRBJ1-2; 7 nucleotides agree with TRBD1. CDR3 nucleotides: TGCGCCAGCAGCCCCCCCGACAGGGTAGATTCCTACGGCTACACCTTC. Its translation: CASSPPDRVDSYGYTF.